The 17 T cell receptor beta chains in this list originate from one sample, sequenced in a study of blood T cell repertoires in COVID-19. Here immunoSEQ multiplex PCR was the method, and the copy in TCRdb shows in-frame clones only, minus some. The sample includes a few hundred thousand clones, 83% seen only once; the top ten take 5% to 6%. What was sequenced was PBMCs or T cells enriched from blood (not recorded which). The origin of the receptors is a woman between 50 and 59 years old who had recovered from COVID-19.

As to this clone: The germline gene is not matched at one end of the junction; a read error may be the cause. The rearrangement joins TRBV5-1 to TRBJ1-1; a possible D gene is TRBD1 (6 bases). This CDR3 contains 13 residues. The germline CDR1 and CDR2 sequences are SGHRS and YFSETQ. CDR3 in DNA: TGCGCCAGCAGTTTGGAGGGGGTAACTGAAGCTTTCTTT. As protein: CASSLEGVTEAFF.

The V call is TRBV18, the J call TRBJ1-2; D is unclear. Deletions cut 0 bases from V and 7 bases from J, with 18 bases between. The CDR3 loop spans 16 amino acids. CDR1 and CDR2 (germline): KGHSH, LQKENI. DNA for the CDR3: TGTGCCAGCTCACCACCCTCGAGGGTTAGGCGAGGTGGCTACACCTTC. The encoded protein is CASSPPSRVRRGGYTF.

V and J are TRBV7-2 and TRBJ2-1; TRBD1 matches at 8 bases. The CDR3 is made up of 15 amino acids. Trimming at V came to 4 bases and at J to 6 bases, leaving 8 bases not matched to a gene. Germline-derived CDR1 and CDR2 are SGHTA and FQGNSA. The chain's CDR3 is CASSSGQGYSNEQFF. CDR3 DNA: TGTGCCAGCAGCTCAGGACAGGGTTATTCCAATGAGCAGTTCTTC.

The rearrangement links TRBV27 to TRBJ2-1; 8 bases agree with TRBD2. V shed 2 bases, J shed 10 bases, and the junction held 10 bases outside the gene matches. Germline V lookup: CDR1 MNHEY, CDR2 SMNVEV (reference sequence). The CDR3 runs 15 residues. CDR3 sequence reads: CASSLAGGSLGEQFF. In DNA, the CDR3 is TGTGCCAGCAGTTTAGCGGGGGGCTCTTTAGGCGAGCAGTTCTTC.

This chain links TRBV24-1 with TRBJ2-2, with a possible D match to TRBD1 (7 bases). This CDR3 is built from 20 residues. V was clipped by 0 bases and J by 1 base, with 20 bases between them. Germline V gene data show CDR1 as KGHDR and CDR2 as SFDVKD. Here the CDR3 reads CATSDLRVQGGEKNTGELFF. CDR3 DNA sequence: TGTGCCACCAGTGATTTGCGAGTCCAGGGGGGAGAAAAGAACACCGGGGAGCTGTTTTTT.

The chain links TRBV19 to TRBJ2-1; the D gene is possibly TRBD2 (5 bases). The CDR3 totals 16 residues. The V gene's germline CDR1 is LNHDA and CDR2 SQIVND (reference sequence). The V gene lost 2 bases and the J gene lost 7 bases, with 18 bases spanning the gap. The CDR3 DNA follows: TGTGCCAGTAGTATACAACACCTAGCAGGTGGGAATGAGCAGTTCTTC. It codes for CASSIQHLAGGNEQFF.

The chain carries TRBV25-1 and TRBJ1-1, with 9 bases that match TRBD1. J gave up 7 bases and V 6 bases, and 9 bases lay outside the gene matches. CDR1 and CDR2 from the germline V gene are MGHDK and SYGVNS. This CDR3 contains 14 residues. CDR3 sequence: CASSPGTGRFEAFF. The CDR3 DNA is TGTGCCAGCAGCCCTGGGACAGGGCGGTTTGAAGCTTTCTTT.

In the case of this clone: Other DNA sequences from this sample encode an identical CDR3 as well. The chain joins TRBV6-5 to TRBJ2-5; TRBD2 is a possible D gene (6 bases). V lost 2 bases, J lost 3 bases, and 7 bases lay in between. This CDR3 spans 13 amino acids. Germline lookup yields CDR1 MNHEY and CDR2 SVGAGI. CDR3 loop: CASSYRGKETQYF. As DNA, the CDR3 is TGTGCCAGCAGTTACCGGGGGAAAGAGACCCAGTACTTC.

V and J are TRBV1 and TRBJ2-6; TRBD2, the table's D call, was not compared with the DNA. TRBV1 is classified as a pseudogene. The CDR3 is 23 residues long. CDR3 loop: CTSSALVELWGQRRGAGANVLTF. CDR3 in DNA: TGCACCAGCAGCGCTTTAGTTGAGCTCTGGGGCCAACGTCGCGGGGCTGGGGCCAACGTCCTGACTTTC.

The chain joins TRBV6-2 or TRBV6-3 to TRBJ1-5; D unresolved. The CDR3 contains 13 residues. Trimming took off 4 bases at V and 7 bases at J, with 11 bases between the two ends. Germline V lookup: CDR1 MNHEY, CDR2 SVGEGT. The CDR3 loop is CASSLEVGQPQHF. In DNA, the CDR3 is TGTGCCAGCAGTTTAGAGGTTGGGCAGCCCCAGCATTTT.

This clone was observed a handful of times. The chain employs TRBV4-1 and TRBJ1-2, with D tentatively TRBD1 (6 bases). CDR1 and CDR2 from the germline V gene are MGHRA and YSYEKL. V was trimmed by 0 bases and J by 0 bases, leaving 14 bases between them. CDR3 size: 17 residues. The DNA for the CDR3 is TGCGCCAGCAGCCAAGAGTCGGCAGGGGCCGCTAACTATGGCTACACCTTC. Protein sequence: CASSQESAGAANYGYTF.

The chain joins TRBV27 to TRBJ1-2; D possibly corresponds to TRBD1 (6 bases). The CDR3 has 15 residues. Trimming removed 6 bases from V and 4 bases from J, with 18 bases in between. CDR1 and CDR2 (germline): MNHEY, SMNVEV (reference sequence). The CDR3 DNA reads TGTGCCAGCAGGTTCGGGGGGGGCTCTTTCTATGGCTACACCTTC. It yields the protein CASRFGGGSFYGYTF.

This rearrangement joins TRBV30 to TRBJ1-2; 7 bases map to TRBD1. Germline CDR1 reads GTSNPN; CDR2 reads SVGIG (reference sequence). The V and J ends lost 2 bases and 7 bases, in that order; junction bases with no gene match: 7. The CDR3 length is 13 residues. In DNA form, the CDR3 reads TGTGCCTGGAGTCCACAGGGGCTGGGTGGCTACACCTTC. The encoded protein is CAWSPQGLGGYTF.

V gene TRBV18 combines with J gene TRBJ1-1; 9 nucleotides line up with TRBD1. The CDR3 covers 12 residues. Germline V CDR1 and CDR2: KGHSH, LQKENI. V shed 5 bases and J 6 bases; nucleotides not matched to a gene: 1. The CDR3 reads CASSGTGPEAFF. CDR3 nucleotide sequence: TGTGCCAGCTCAGGGACAGGGCCTGAAGCTTTCTTT.

Only a few counts were recorded for this clone. The V gene is TRBV18, the J gene TRBJ1-2; 8 bases are a match to TRBD1. The CDR3 has 18 residues. The junction had 14 bases not matched to a gene; V was cut back by 3 bases and J by 2 bases. Germline lookup yields CDR1 KGHSH and CDR2 LQKENI. CDR3 bases: TGTGCCAGCTCACCGCTGGGGGACAGGTTGGCCTCCAACTATGGCTACACCTTC. Translating gives CASSPLGDRLASNYGYTF. Full variable domain (outside the CDR3, taken from reference TRBV18 and TRBJ1-2): NAGVMQNPRHLVRRRGQEARLRCSPMKGHSHVYWYRQLPEEGLKFMVYLQKENIIDESGMPKERFSAEFPKEGPSILRIQQVVRGDSAAYFCASSPLGDRLASNYGYTFGSGTRLTVV.

The chain uses TRBV19 and TRBJ2-2; a possible D gene is TRBD2 (5 bases). Germline values: CDR1 LNHDA, CDR2 SQIVND (reference sequence). Trimming shortened V by 1 base and J by 4 bases, and 10 bases separated the two germline ends. The CDR3 extends over 15 amino acids. CDR3 sequence reads: CASSIGGSTTGELFF. The CDR3, as DNA: TGTGCCAGTAGTATAGGTGGGAGTACCACCGGGGAGCTGTTTTTT.

This rearrangement joins TRBV6-5 to TRBJ1-4; D is possibly TRBD1 (5 bases). The CDR3 loop spans 14 amino acids. Germline V lookup: CDR1 MNHEY, CDR2 SVGAGI. Trimming took off 7 bases at V and 7 bases at J, with 16 bases between the two ends. The CDR3 reads CASKPQGPSEKLFF. The DNA of the CDR3 is TGTGCCAGCAAACCTCAGGGCCCGAGTGAAAAACTGTTTTTT.